Following are 29 T cell receptor beta chains from one sample sequenced in a study of technical replicates of blood from a few donors. Generated by immunoSEQ multiplex PCR, the TCRdb table keeps only in-frame clones and is missing some. The sample gives 75,000 to 90,000 clones, about 90% of which show up once; approximately 0.4% is in the top ten. Source material: T cells isolated from PBMCs. Source of these receptors: a human donor in good health.

The chain has TRBV11-3 and TRBJ2-5; 8 bases are shared with TRBD2. Germline CDR1 SGHNT, CDR2 YENEEA. The CDR3 sequence is 16 residues long. After removal of 1 base from V and 2 bases from J, the junction contained 6 bases not matched to a gene. The CDR3 coding sequence is TGTGCCAGCAGCTTAGGCTTCCGGGAGGGTCAAGAGACCCAGTACTTC. This sequence encodes CASSLGFREGQETQYF. The full variable domain, completed using reference TRBV11-3 and TRBJ2-5, is EAGVVQSPRYKIIEKKQPVAFWCNPISGHNTLYWYLQNLGQGPELLIRYENEEAVDDSQLPKDRFSAERLKGVDSTLKIQPAELGDSAVYLCASSLGFREGQETQYFGPGTRLLVL.

This chain connects TRBV19 to TRBJ2-7, with 10 positions matching TRBD1. The V gene end was trimmed by 5 bases and the J gene end by 4 bases; junction bases not matched to a gene: 8. The germline V gene encodes CDR1 LNHDA and CDR2 SQIVND (reference sequence). The CDR3 is 15 amino acids. CDR3 protein: CASSRTGQGSYEQYF. The CDR3 region has the DNA TGTGCCAGTAGTCGAACGGGACAGGGGTCTTACGAGCAGTACTTC.

This chain links TRBV7-2 with TRBJ2-1; 13 bases map to TRBD2. Looked up from germline, CDR1 is SGHTA and CDR2 is FQGNSA. CDR3 length equals 16 residues. The trim removed 5 bases at V and 8 bases at J, leaving 9 bases unmatched. The chain's CDR3 is CASSPWTSGSLDEQFF. The DNA for the CDR3 is TGTGCCAGCAGCCCCTGGACTAGCGGGAGCCTCGATGAGCAGTTCTTC.

The CDR3 DNA is TGCAGCTGGGGACAGGGTACTTCCTACGAGCAGTACTTC. The encoded protein is CSWGQGTSYEQYF. The rearrangement joins TRBV29-1 to TRBJ2-7; 9 bases match TRBD1. With 8 bases clipped from V and 1 base from J, the junction kept 6 bases outside the gene matches. The CDR3 spans 13 residues. CDR1 is SQVTM, CDR2 ANQGSEA, per germline.

The rearrangement uses TRBV5-6 and TRBJ2-3, with 10 bases identical to TRBD1. The ends lost 4 bases at V and 4 bases at J; junction bases unmatched: 3. In germline, CDR1 is SGHDT, CDR2 YYEEEE. This CDR3 is built from 14 residues. CDR3 coding DNA: TGTGCCAGCAGCCTAGGACAGGGGGCAGATACGCAGTATTTT. Protein sequence: CASSLGQGADTQYF.

The CDR3 sequence is CASSFVGAPGELFF. The DNA for the CDR3 is TGTGCCAGCAGTTTTGTAGGGGCGCCCGGGGAGCTGTTTTTT. The chain combines TRBV27 with TRBJ2-2, with a tentative D call TRBD1 (5 bases). Per the germline V gene, CDR1 is MNHEY and CDR2 is SMNVEV (reference sequence). V was pared by 3 bases and J by 6 bases, with 11 bases between. The CDR3 is 14 amino acids.

This clone was seen only once. The chain is built from TRBV15 and TRBJ2-1, with D unresolved. Trimming left V 1 base short and J 9 bases short, with 10 bases between. There are 13 residues in the CDR3. Germline loops: CDR1 LNHNV, CDR2 YYDKDF (reference sequence). The CDR3 is CATSRAPRSEQFF. CDR3 in DNA: TGTGCCACCAGCAGAGCCCCAAGGAGTGAGCAGTTCTTC.

The CDR3 reads CASSLVRAGGEQFF. The CDR3 DNA reads as TGTGCCAGCAGCTTAGTTCGAGCGGGAGGGGAGCAGTTCTTC. The chain combines TRBV11-2 with TRBJ2-1; 10 nucleotides line up with TRBD2. The junction had 4 bases not matched to a gene; V was cut back by 1 base and J by 10 bases. The germline gives CDR1 SGHAT, CDR2 FQNNGV. CDR3 length: 14 residues.

This chain uses TRBV27 with TRBJ2-7, with D perhaps matching TRBD2 (5 bases). Trimming cost V 10 bases and J 7 bases, with 20 bases left between them. Per germline, CDR1 MNHEY and CDR2 SMNVEV (reference sequence). The CDR3 has 13 residues. The CDR3 loop is CATRPGSLGEQYF. CDR3 DNA: TGTGCCACCCGCCCGGGGTCCCTTGGAGAGCAGTACTTC.

This sequence joins TRBV29-1 and TRBJ2-3; D is possibly TRBD2 (6 bases). Deletions cut 3 bases from V and 5 bases from J, with 12 bases between. The CDR3 is 13 amino acids. Germline CDR1 SQVTM, CDR2 ANQGSEA. CDR3: CSVEPGVGDTQYF. CDR3 DNA sequence: TGCAGCGTTGAGCCGGGAGTTGGAGATACGCAGTATTTT.

This chain uses TRBV9 with TRBJ2-6, with D hard to call. Trimming cost V 7 bases and J 0 bases, with 11 bases left between them. Germline assignment: CDR1 SGDLS and CDR2 YYNGEE. The length of the CDR3 is 15 residues. CDR3 sequence (DNA): TGTGCCAGCGGAACGTCAGGCTCTGGGGCCAACGTCCTGACTTTC. As protein: CASGTSGSGANVLTF. The full variable domain, with the rest looked up from reference TRBV9 and TRBJ2-6, is DSGVTQTPKHLITATGQRVTLRCSPRSGDLSVYWYQQSLDQGLQFLIQYYNGEERAKGNILERFSAQQFPDLHSELNLSSLELGDSALYFCASGTSGSGANVLTFGAGSRLTVL.

This clone was seen more than once but under ten times. This chain uses TRBV4-1 with TRBJ1-1, with D possibly matching TRBD1 (6 bases). In germline, CDR1 is MGHRA, CDR2 YSYEKL. The V gene lost 8 bases and the J gene lost 7 bases, with 11 bases spanning the gap. CDR3 size: 11 residues. CDR3 amino acids: CASAGGSEAFF. As DNA, the CDR3 is TGCGCCAGCGCTGGGGGCAGTGAAGCTTTCTTT.

The sample holds one count of this clone. The chain carries TRBV29-1 and TRBJ2-7; D is possibly TRBD2 (5 bases). Deletions cut 2 bases from V and 0 bases from J, with 8 bases between. CDR3 length: 13 residues. CDR1 is SQVTM, CDR2 ANQGSEA, per germline. DNA of the CDR3: TGCAGCGTTGAAACGGAGGACTCCTACGAGCAGTACTTC. This codes for CSVETEDSYEQYF.

The chain joins TRBV27 to TRBJ1-1, with TRBD1 identical over 10 bases. V lost 3 bases, J lost 3 bases, and 7 bases stayed unmatched. Germline V lookup: CDR1 MNHEY, CDR2 SMNVEV (reference sequence). The length of the CDR3 is 16 residues. The CDR3 coding sequence is TGTGCCAGCAGTTTCTCCGGGACAGGGGCCGACACTGAAGCTTTCTTT. This codes for CASSFSGTGADTEAFF.

The V and J genes are TRBV10-3 and TRBJ1-1, with no clear D. V lost 8 bases and J 1 base, leaving 14 bases between the germline ends. Germline V gives CDR1 ENHRY, CDR2 SYGVKD. The CDR3 sequence is 14 residues long. This chain's CDR3 is CAIFSGIRNTEAFF. CDR3 nucleotide sequence: TGTGCCATCTTCTCGGGGATACGGAACACTGAAGCTTTCTTT.

The chain carries TRBV5-1 and TRBJ2-6, with TRBD1 matching 7 bases. The CDR3 spans 17 residues. Losses at the gene ends were 4 bases for V and 1 base for J; bases not matched to a gene: 8. Looked up from germline, CDR1 is SGHRS and CDR2 is YFSETQ. The CDR3 DNA reads TGCGCCAGCAGCCGGGGACAGCTGGGTTCTGGGGCCAACGTCCTGACTTTC. This encodes CASSRGQLGSGANVLTF.

In this sample, this clone turned up once. The chain links TRBV6-5 to TRBJ2-7, with 8 bases fitting TRBD1. V trimming: 7 bases; J trimming: 7 bases; junction bases outside the gene matches: 12. This CDR3 is built from 14 residues. Germline loops: CDR1 MNHEY, CDR2 SVGAGI. CDR3 amino acids: CASTPGTGSTEQYF. The CDR3 DNA reads as TGTGCCAGCACCCCCGGGACAGGATCTACGGAGCAGTACTTC.

The V call is TRBV10-3, the J call TRBJ2-3, with unresolved D. Germline assignment: CDR1 ENHRY and CDR2 SYGVKD. Deletions cut 1 base from V and 0 bases from J, with 11 bases between. CDR3 length: 16 residues. The CDR3 DNA reads as TGTGCCATCAGTGAGTACGCGCTGACTAGCACAGATACGCAGTATTTT. The encoded protein is CAISEYALTSTDTQYF.

This chain connects TRBV10-3 to TRBJ2-7, with TRBD2 identical over 12 bases. CDR3 length: 17 residues. The V and J ends lost 2 bases and 2 bases, in that order; junction bases with no gene match: 7. Germline assignment: CDR1 ENHRY and CDR2 SYGVKD. The CDR3 loop reads CAISEITSGRSPYEQYF. The CDR3 region has the DNA TGTGCCATCAGTGAGATCACTAGCGGGAGGAGCCCCTACGAGCAGTACTTC.

The chain employs TRBV25-1 and TRBJ2-3, with a weak D call TRBD2 (6 bases). CDR3 size: 12 residues. Trimming removed 8 bases from V and 0 bases from J, with 6 bases in between. Per germline, CDR1 MGHDK and CDR2 SYGVNS. The CDR3, as DNA: TGTGCCAGCGGAGGGAGCACAGATACGCAGTATTTT. As protein: CASGGSTDTQYF.

The V call is TRBV7-9, the J call TRBJ1-5; 7 bases agree with TRBD1. The V gene end was trimmed by 5 bases and the J gene end by 4 bases; junction bases not matched to a gene: 8. Per germline, CDR1 SEHNR and CDR2 FQNEAQ (reference sequence). This CDR3 comprises 15 residues. The CDR3 sequence is CASSKDRAGNQPQHF. CDR3 DNA: TGTGCCAGCAGCAAAGACAGGGCGGGGAATCAGCCCCAGCATTTT.

The chain employs TRBV4-1 and TRBJ2-7, with TRBD2 matching over 7 bases. The CDR3 extends over 14 amino acids. Germline CDR1 MGHRA, CDR2 YSYEKL. Trimming took 4 bases from V and 3 from J; bases not matched to a gene: 6. CDR3 region: CASSRLGRVYEQYF. CDR3 in DNA: TGCGCCAGCAGCCGTTTGGGGAGGGTCTACGAGCAGTACTTC.

The chain combines TRBV5-1 with TRBJ1-1; D call uncertain. The CDR3 has 15 amino acids. The germline gives CDR1 SGHRS, CDR2 YFSETQ. V lost 4 bases to trimming and J lost 0 bases, with 13 bases between them. The CDR3 DNA sequence: TGCGCCAGCAGCCTGGACCGTTCTATGAACACTGAAGCTTTCTTT. This gives the protein CASSLDRSMNTEAFF.

The chain recombines TRBV30 with TRBJ2-3; D remains ambiguous. Germline loops: CDR1 GTSNPN, CDR2 SVGIG (reference sequence). CDR3 length: 13 amino acids. The V end lost 4 bases, the J end lost 3 bases, and 11 bases lay between the germline ends. CDR3 bases: TGTGCCTGGACCTCGGGTGGGACAGATACGCAGTATTTT. This codes for CAWTSGGTDTQYF.

The genes are TRBV5-6 and TRBJ1-1; D perhaps matches TRBD1 (5 bases). The CDR3 loop spans 17 amino acids. Germline V lookup: CDR1 SGHDT, CDR2 YYEEEE. Trimming cost V 2 bases and J 0 bases, with 17 bases left between them. CDR3 sequence (DNA): TGTGCCAGCAGCTTCCTAGGACACAACCTCATGAACACTGAAGCTTTCTTT. It codes for CASSFLGHNLMNTEAFF.

The chain couples TRBV7-9 to TRBJ2-2; TRBD1 might be the D (5 bases). The germline V gene encodes CDR1 SEHNR and CDR2 FQNEAQ (reference sequence). The CDR3 loop spans 16 amino acids. Trimming cost V 3 bases and J 4 bases, with 15 bases left between them. The CDR3 sequence: CASSLGLELATGELFF. The CDR3 nucleotides read TGTGCCAGCAGCTTGGGGCTAGAGCTGGCCACCGGGGAGCTGTTTTTT.

V and J are TRBV29-1 and TRBJ1-1; 7 bases agree with TRBD1. Germline CDR1 reads SQVTM; CDR2 reads ANQGSEA. The CDR3 sequence is 13 residues long. Losses at the gene ends were 5 bases for V and 0 bases for J; bases not matched to a gene: 3. In nucleotides, the CDR3 is TGCAGCGTTCTAGGGGGCATGAACACTGAAGCTTTCTTT. Its protein product is CSVLGGMNTEAFF.

This chain uses TRBV28 with TRBJ1-3; 10 bases align to TRBD1. The junction had 6 bases not matched to a gene; V was cut back by 5 bases and J by 5 bases. This CDR3 contains 15 residues. Germline CDR1 reads MDHEN; CDR2 reads SYDVKM. CDR3 sequence (DNA): TGTGCCAGCAGTCCGCCGGGACAGGGGCGAAACACCATATATTTT. Protein: CASSPPGQGRNTIYF.

This chain connects TRBV10-2 to TRBJ2-7; tentative D call: TRBD2 (5 bases). This CDR3 comprises 13 residues. The germline CDR1 and CDR2 sequences are WSHSY and SAAADI. Trimming removed 3 bases at V and 10 bases at J, with 16 bases between. CDR3 amino acids: CASSEGSLLSQYF. For the CDR3, the DNA is TGCGCCAGCAGTGAAGGGAGCCTACTTTCCCAGTACTTC.